What follows are 27 T cell receptor beta chains derived from one specimen sequenced in a study of cytomegalovirus exposure and HLA in healthy donors listed by TCRdb under 2017. Libraries came from the immunoSEQ multiplex PCR assay. For the multiplex PCR, a mixture combining 60 forward primers for TCR Vbeta segments and 13 reverse primers for TCR Jbeta segments was used. Imported from immuneACCESS, the table was reduced by TCRdb to in-frame sequences with V and J called. These copies leave out some clones; in studies compared against another copy, an unresolved V gene accounts for under half, and the cause of the remainder is not known. The table for this sample lists 170,000 or so clones; 80% to 85% of them were counted only once. The ten largest clones add up to approximately 1.9% of the sample. Sequencing was carried out using PBMCs. The source is a man aged 18 to 30 in good health and CMV-seronegative.

The chain joins TRBV5-1 to TRBJ2-2, with 9 bases that match TRBD1. Per germline, CDR1 SGHRS and CDR2 YFSETQ. Trimming removed 3 bases from V and 12 bases from J; junction bases left unmatched: 3. CDR3 length: 12 amino acids. CDR3 sequence reads: CASSSGQGKLFF. CDR3 coding DNA: TGCGCCAGCAGCTCTGGACAGGGGAAGCTGTTTTTT.

V usage is TRBV29-1 and J usage is TRBJ2-2; 9 bases fit TRBD1. The CDR3 covers 14 residues. Unmatched junction bases numbered 3, after V lost 7 bases and J lost 0 bases. Germline lookup yields CDR1 SQVTM and CDR2 ANQGSEA. The DNA for the CDR3 is TGCAGCGCCTGGGACAGGGCGAACACCGGGGAGCTGTTTTTT. This encodes CSAWDRANTGELFF.

This clone was counted once. The chain joins TRBV10-3 to TRBJ2-2; TRBD1 matches at 7 bases. CDR1 is ENHRY, CDR2 SYGVKD, per germline. This CDR3 contains 15 residues. V lost 8 bases and J lost 0; bases outside the gene matches: 6. CDR3 residues: CAIGDRLSNTGELFF. CDR3 DNA sequence: TGTGCCATCGGGGACAGACTTTCGAACACCGGGGAGCTGTTTTTT.

The chain is built from TRBV2 and TRBJ1-2, with 8 bases identical to TRBD1. Per the germline V gene, CDR1 is SNHLY and CDR2 is FYNNEI. V shed 0 bases and J 4 bases; nucleotides not matched to a gene: 7. The CDR3 has 16 amino acids. The CDR3 DNA is TGTGCCAGCAGTGAAGCGCTTCGGGACAGGACCTATGGCTACACCTTC. It yields the protein CASSEALRDRTYGYTF.

The V gene is TRBV6-1, the J gene TRBJ1-5; TRBD1 might be the D (5 bases). The V gene's germline CDR1 is MNHNS and CDR2 SASEGT. Trimming cost V 10 bases and J 7 bases, with 17 bases left between them. The CDR3 extends over 13 amino acids. Here the CDR3 DNA reads TGTGCCACCGCAAGGGGTCTAAGACAGCCCCAGCATTTT. Translation gives CATARGLRQPQHF.

The chain employs TRBV7-8 and TRBJ2-5, with 8 nucleotides matching TRBD2. The CDR3 spans 16 residues. Per the germline V gene, CDR1 is SGHVS and CDR2 is FQNEAQ. After removal of 2 bases from V and 2 bases from J, the junction contained 7 bases not matched to a gene. CDR3 in DNA: TGTGCCAGCAGCTTAATGGCGGCGGGAGGACAAGAGACCCAGTACTTC. Translating it yields CASSLMAAGGQETQYF.

The chain couples TRBV7-9 to TRBJ2-1, with a possible D match to TRBD2 (7 bases). The V end was cut by 1 base, the J end by 2 bases, with 9 bases between. The length of the CDR3 is 15 residues. Per the germline V gene, CDR1 is SEHNR and CDR2 is FQNEAQ (reference sequence). CDR3 nucleotides: TGTGCCAGCAGCTTAGGGGGGGGCGCCTACAATGAGCAGTTCTTC. Amino acids: CASSLGGGAYNEQFF.

This clone was recorded once. Compared with germline, one end of the junction differs, possibly owing to a read error. The gene calls are TRBV7-7 and TRBJ1-4; 7 bases align to TRBD1. This CDR3 region has 14 residues. The germline V gene encodes CDR1 SSHAT and CDR2 FNYEAQ (reference sequence). The CDR3 spells CASSPTGTDEKLFF. The DNA of the CDR3 is TGTGCTAGCAGCCCAACCGGGACAGACGAAAAACTGTTTTTT. Supplemented by reference TRBV7-7 and TRBJ1-4, the full variable domain reads GAGVSQSPRYKVTKRGQDVTLRCDPISSHATLYWYQQALGQGPEFLTYFNYEAQPDKSGLPSDRFSAERPEGSISTLTIQRTEQRDSAMYRCASSPTGTDEKLFFGSGTQLSVL.

In nucleotides, the CDR3 is TGCGCCAGCAGAATGGGACAGGGGGATGAAAAACTGTTTTTT. This encodes CASRMGQGDEKLFF. The chain joins TRBV5-1 to TRBJ1-4, with TRBD1 identical over 11 bases. The CDR3 is made up of 14 amino acids. V lost 5 bases and J lost 6; bases outside the gene matches: 3. Germline V lookup: CDR1 SGHRS, CDR2 YFSETQ.

This chain connects TRBV30 to TRBJ1-6; 7 bases match TRBD1. The germline V gene has CDR1 GTSNPN and CDR2 SVGIG (reference sequence). J lost 9 bases, V lost 1 base, and 6 bases had no gene match. The CDR3 runs to 14 residues. The CDR3 is CAWSEGAVRSPLHF. The CDR3 DNA is TGTGCCTGGAGTGAGGGGGCCGTTCGTTCACCCCTCCACTTT.

The chain recombines TRBV7-6 with TRBJ2-5, with D tentatively TRBD1 (5 bases). Germline CDR1 and CDR2: SGHVS and FNYEAQ. Trimming removed 0 bases from V and 2 bases from J, with 10 bases in between. The CDR3 covers 15 residues. The DNA for the CDR3 is TGTGCCAGCAGCTTAGCCCCACAGGTTCAAGAGACCCAGTACTTC. Amino acids: CASSLAPQVQETQYF.

V usage is TRBV19 and J usage is TRBJ2-5; 11 bases align to TRBD2. The CDR3 sequence is 16 residues long. CDR1 LNHDA and CDR2 SQIVND come from the germline V gene (reference sequence). J gave up 3 bases and V 5 bases, and 8 bases lay outside the gene matches. CDR3 residues: CASSPGTSGPKETQYF. The DNA for the CDR3 is TGTGCCAGTAGTCCCGGGACTAGCGGCCCCAAAGAGACCCAGTACTTC.

The chain recombines TRBV5-6 with TRBJ2-5, with TRBD2 matching 11 bases. The CDR3 consists of 15 residues. CDR1 and CDR2 (germline): SGHDT, YYEEEE. The trim removed 3 bases at V and 2 bases at J, leaving 3 bases unmatched. The CDR3 sequence: CASSWRLAGQETQYF. CDR3 DNA sequence: TGTGCCAGCAGCTGGCGACTAGCGGGGCAAGAGACCCAGTACTTC.

This clone was detected only a few times. This sample includes further DNA sequences coding for the same CDR3. The chain joins TRBV4-1 to TRBJ2-1, with 11 bases fitting TRBD2. There are 15 residues in the CDR3. Germline V CDR1 and CDR2: MGHRA, YSYEKL. The V gene end was trimmed by 1 base and the J gene end by 7 bases; junction bases not matched to a gene: 3. CDR3 loop: CASSQGTSGSNEQFF. CDR3 DNA: TGCGCCAGCAGCCAAGGAACTAGCGGGAGTAATGAGCAGTTCTTC.

The CDR3 DNA reads as TGTGCCAGCAGCGTGGGAGCGGGAGGGCGCGGTGAGCAGTTCTTC. Residues: CASSVGAGGRGEQFF. This chain joins TRBV9 and TRBJ2-1; 10 bases match TRBD2. Per germline, CDR1 SGDLS and CDR2 YYNGEE. Losses at the gene ends were 2 bases for V and 9 bases for J; bases not matched to a gene: 8. CDR3 length: 15 residues.

The chain couples TRBV4-1 to TRBJ2-7; D is ambiguous. Looked up from germline, CDR1 is MGHRA and CDR2 is YSYEKL. The CDR3 is made up of 14 amino acids. V lost 0 bases to trimming and J lost 6 bases, with 12 bases between them. CDR3 residues: CASSQDWANSEQYF. CDR3 nucleotides: TGCGCCAGCAGCCAAGATTGGGCCAACTCCGAGCAGTACTTC.

The chain combines TRBV21-1 with TRBJ1-4; the table names TRBD1, a call not compared with the DNA. TRBV21-1 is annotated as a pseudogene. The CDR3 totals 16 residues. The CDR3 nucleotides are TGTGCCAGCAGCAAAAAGGGCCAGGGGGAAGATGAAAAACTGTTTTTT. Translated, it gives CASSKKGQGEDEKLFF.

The chain is built from TRBV18 and TRBJ1-2, with 8 bases identical to TRBD1. This CDR3 is 15 amino acids long. From germline, CDR1 is KGHSH and CDR2 LQKENI. J gave up 8 bases and V 4 bases, and 12 bases lay outside the gene matches. The CDR3 sequence: CASSLRQGITEGYTF. The CDR3, as DNA: TGTGCCAGCTCACTCCGACAGGGGATTACAGAAGGCTACACCTTC.

This chain connects TRBV21-1 to TRBJ2-1; the table's D call, TRBD2, was not checked against the DNA. TRBV21-1 is a recognized pseudogene. This CDR3 has 17 residues. The CDR3 coding sequence is TGTGCCAGCAGCAAAGGGAGGTCAGAAAGCTCCTACAATGAGCAGTTCTTC. This encodes CASSKGRSESSYNEQFF.

The V gene is TRBV5-1, the J gene TRBJ2-3; 10 nucleotides match TRBD1. After removal of 7 bases from V and 2 bases from J, the junction contained 7 bases not matched to a gene. The CDR3 runs 15 residues. Looked up from germline, CDR1 is SGHRS and CDR2 is YFSETQ. Here the CDR3 DNA reads TGCGCCAGCGGACCGGGACAGGGGTACACAGATACGCAGTATTTT. It encodes CASGPGQGYTDTQYF.

The chain couples TRBV11-3 to TRBJ2-7, with a tentative D call TRBD1 (6 bases). The CDR3 contains 14 residues. CDR1 SGHNT and CDR2 YENEEA come from the germline V gene. Trimming stripped 0 bases from V and 3 bases from J, with 9 bases between. The chain's CDR3 is CASSLDTQGYEQYF. The CDR3 bases are TGTGCCAGCAGCTTAGATACACAGGGCTACGAGCAGTACTTC.

The chain recombines TRBV5-1 with TRBJ2-5; D is undetermined. There are 12 residues in the CDR3. Germline CDR1 and CDR2: SGHRS and YFSETQ. V dropped 0 bases and J dropped 5 bases, with 5 bases sitting between them. CDR3 nucleotide sequence: TGCGCCAGCAGCTTGGCTCGGGAGACCCAGTACTTC. Its translation is CASSLARETQYF.

The rearrangement joins TRBV5-4 to TRBJ2-5; perhaps TRBD1 as D (6 bases). Germline CDR1 and CDR2: SGHNT and YYREEE (reference sequence). CDR3 length: 13 amino acids. The ends were cut back, 3 bases at V and 3 bases at J, with 9 bases in the middle. CDR3 sequence: CASSWRQEETQYF. For the CDR3, the DNA is TGTGCCAGCAGCTGGAGACAGGAAGAGACCCAGTACTTC.

V usage is TRBV19 and J usage is TRBJ1-2, with D perhaps matching TRBD1 (5 bases). CDR1 and CDR2 from the germline V gene are LNHDA and SQIVND (reference sequence). The CDR3 runs to 14 residues. Deletions cut 6 bases from V and 0 bases from J, with 11 bases between. The CDR3, as DNA: TGTGCCAGTAGCAGACAGCCTTCTAACTATGGCTACACCTTC. It yields the protein CASSRQPSNYGYTF.

This chain connects TRBV30 to TRBJ1-5; D is unresolved. Trimming stripped 0 bases from V and 7 bases from J, with 16 bases between. The CDR3 runs 15 residues. Germline CDR1 and CDR2: GTSNPN and SVGIG (reference sequence). CDR3 sequence reads: CAWSVASGERQPQHF. Here the CDR3 DNA reads TGTGCCTGGAGTGTAGCTTCCGGGGAGCGCCAGCCCCAGCATTTT.

This clone showed up just a few times. The chain uses TRBV5-4 and TRBJ1-2; D is perhaps TRBD1 (6 bases). Deletions cut 4 bases from V and 4 bases from J, with 11 bases between. The CDR3 length is 13 residues. Germline assignment: CDR1 SGHNT and CDR2 YYREEE (reference sequence). Here the CDR3 reads CASSEQGGYGYTF. Here the CDR3 DNA reads TGTGCCAGCAGCGAACAGGGTGGCTATGGCTACACCTTC.

Within the sample, this clone is medium-sized (0.01 to 0.1%). The chain carries TRBV25-1 and TRBJ2-1; no definite D call. V was pared by 8 bases and J by 0 bases, with 14 bases between. Germline V gene sequence: CDR1 MGHDK, CDR2 SYGVNS. The CDR3 loop spans 15 amino acids. CDR3 protein: CASSGERFSYNEQFF. The CDR3 DNA follows: TGTGCCAGCTCCGGAGAGCGCTTCTCCTACAATGAGCAGTTCTTC.